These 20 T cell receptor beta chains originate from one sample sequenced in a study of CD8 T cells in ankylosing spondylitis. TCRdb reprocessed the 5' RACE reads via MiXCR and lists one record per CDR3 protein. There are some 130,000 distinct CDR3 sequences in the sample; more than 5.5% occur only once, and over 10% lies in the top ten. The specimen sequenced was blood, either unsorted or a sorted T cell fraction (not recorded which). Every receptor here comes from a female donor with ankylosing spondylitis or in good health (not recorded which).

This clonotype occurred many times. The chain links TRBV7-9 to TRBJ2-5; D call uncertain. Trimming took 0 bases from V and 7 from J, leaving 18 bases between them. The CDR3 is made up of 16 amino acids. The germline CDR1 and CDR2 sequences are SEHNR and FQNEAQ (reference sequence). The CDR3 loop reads CASSLADPWTARTQYF. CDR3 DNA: TGTGCCAGCAGCTTAGCAGATCCCTGGACCGCCAGGACCCAGTACTTC.

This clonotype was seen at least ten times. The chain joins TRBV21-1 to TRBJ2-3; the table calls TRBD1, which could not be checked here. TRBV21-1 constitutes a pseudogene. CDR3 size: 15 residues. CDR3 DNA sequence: TGTGCCAGCAGCAAAGGAGGGGGGGCCCCAGATACGCAGTATTTT. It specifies CASSKGGGAPDTQYF.

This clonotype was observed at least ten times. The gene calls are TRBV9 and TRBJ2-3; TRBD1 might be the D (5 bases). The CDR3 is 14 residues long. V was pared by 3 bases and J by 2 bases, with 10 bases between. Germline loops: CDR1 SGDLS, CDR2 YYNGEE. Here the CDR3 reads CASSGQINTDTQYF. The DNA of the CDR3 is TGTGCCAGCAGCGGACAGATTAACACAGATACGCAGTATTTT.

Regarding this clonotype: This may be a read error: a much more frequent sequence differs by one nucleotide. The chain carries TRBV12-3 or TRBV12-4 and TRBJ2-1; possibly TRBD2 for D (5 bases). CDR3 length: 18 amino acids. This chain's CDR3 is CAISLLGRQIDSYNEQFF. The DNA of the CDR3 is TGTGCCATCAGTTTACTAGGCAGGCAAATCGACTCCTACAATGAGCAGTTCTTC.

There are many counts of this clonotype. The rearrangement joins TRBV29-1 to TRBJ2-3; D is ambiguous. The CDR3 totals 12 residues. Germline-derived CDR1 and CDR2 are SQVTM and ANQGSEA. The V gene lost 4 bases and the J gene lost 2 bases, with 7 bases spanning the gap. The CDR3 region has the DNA TGCAGCGTTGCTCCGGCCACAGATACGCAGTATTTT. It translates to CSVAPATDTQYF.

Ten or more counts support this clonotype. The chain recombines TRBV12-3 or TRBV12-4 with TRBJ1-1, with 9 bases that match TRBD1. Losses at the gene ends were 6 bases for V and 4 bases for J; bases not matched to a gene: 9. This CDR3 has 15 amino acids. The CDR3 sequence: CASSVQGAGFTEAFF. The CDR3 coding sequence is TGTGCCAGCAGCGTACAGGGGGCAGGATTCACTGAAGCTTTCTTT.

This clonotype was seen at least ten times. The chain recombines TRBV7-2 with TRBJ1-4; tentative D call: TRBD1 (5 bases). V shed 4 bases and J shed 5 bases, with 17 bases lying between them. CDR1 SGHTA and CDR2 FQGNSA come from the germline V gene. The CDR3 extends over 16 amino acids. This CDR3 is CASSWGEGILNEKLFF. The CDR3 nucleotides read TGTGCCAGCAGCTGGGGGGAGGGTATACTGAATGAAAAACTGTTTTTT.

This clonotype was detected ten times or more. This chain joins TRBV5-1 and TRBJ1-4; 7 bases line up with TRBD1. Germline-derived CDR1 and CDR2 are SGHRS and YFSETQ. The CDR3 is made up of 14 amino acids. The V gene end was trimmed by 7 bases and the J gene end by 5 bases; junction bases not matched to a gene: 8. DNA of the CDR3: TGCGCCAGCGGCCGGGACAGCGAAAATGAAAAACTGTTTTTT. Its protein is CASGRDSENEKLFF.

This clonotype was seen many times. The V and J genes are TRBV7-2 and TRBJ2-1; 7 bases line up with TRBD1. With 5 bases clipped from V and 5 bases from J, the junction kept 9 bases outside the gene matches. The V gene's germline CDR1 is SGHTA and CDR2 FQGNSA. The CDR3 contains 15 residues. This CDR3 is CASSRSGQQNNEQFF. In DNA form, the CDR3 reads TGTGCCAGCAGCCGCTCGGGACAGCAAAACAATGAGCAGTTCTTC.

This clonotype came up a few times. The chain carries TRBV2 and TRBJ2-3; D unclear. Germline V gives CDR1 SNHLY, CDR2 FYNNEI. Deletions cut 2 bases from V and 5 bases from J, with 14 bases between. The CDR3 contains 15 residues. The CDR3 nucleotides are TGTGCCAGCAGTGAACTAGTTATGCACAGAGATACGCAGTATTTT. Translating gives CASSELVMHRDTQYF.

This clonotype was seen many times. Here the CDR3 DNA reads TGCGCCAGCAGCCGGAACGTCGGGAATGAGCAGTTCTTC. It specifies CASSRNVGNEQFF. The chain joins TRBV4-1 to TRBJ2-1; D is uncertain. The germline V gene encodes CDR1 MGHRA and CDR2 YSYEKL. V lost 4 bases to trimming and J lost 7 bases, with 11 bases between them. This CDR3 has 13 amino acids.

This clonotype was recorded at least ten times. CDR3 loop: CASTIRQGQGHQPQHF. CDR3 nucleotides: TGTGCCAGCACCATACGCCAGGGACAGGGCCATCAGCCCCAGCATTTT. The chain has TRBV7-2 and TRBJ1-5; 9 nucleotides line up with TRBD1. Germline lookup yields CDR1 SGHTA and CDR2 FQGNSA. V trimming: 7 bases; J trimming: 5 bases; junction bases outside the gene matches: 12. CDR3 size: 16 residues.

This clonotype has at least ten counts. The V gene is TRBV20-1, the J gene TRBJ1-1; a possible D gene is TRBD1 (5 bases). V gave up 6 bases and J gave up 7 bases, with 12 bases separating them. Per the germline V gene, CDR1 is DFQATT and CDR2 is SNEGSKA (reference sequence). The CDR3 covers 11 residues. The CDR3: CSATRAHEAFF. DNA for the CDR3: TGCAGTGCAACCAGGGCCCATGAAGCTTTCTTT.

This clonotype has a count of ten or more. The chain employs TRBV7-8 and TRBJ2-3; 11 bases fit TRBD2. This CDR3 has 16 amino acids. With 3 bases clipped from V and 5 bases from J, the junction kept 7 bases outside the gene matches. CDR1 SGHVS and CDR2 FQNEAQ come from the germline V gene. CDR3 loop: CASSLIAGGPIDTQYF. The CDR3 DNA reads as TGTGCCAGCAGCTTGATAGCGGGGGGGCCTATAGATACGCAGTATTTT.

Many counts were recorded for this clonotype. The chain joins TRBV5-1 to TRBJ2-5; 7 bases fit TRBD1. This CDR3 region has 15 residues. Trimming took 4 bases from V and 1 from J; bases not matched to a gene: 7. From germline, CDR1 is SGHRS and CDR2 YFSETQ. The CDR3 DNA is TGCGCCAGCAGCCCAGGGACAGCTATCCAAGAGACCCAGTACTTC. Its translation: CASSPGTAIQETQYF.

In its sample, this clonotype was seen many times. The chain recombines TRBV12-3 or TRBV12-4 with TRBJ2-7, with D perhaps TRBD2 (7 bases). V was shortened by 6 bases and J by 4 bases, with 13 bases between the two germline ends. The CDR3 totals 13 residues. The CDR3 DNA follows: TGTGCCAGCAGCCGCGGGGGCCGGTACGAGCAGTACTTC. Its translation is CASSRGGRYEQYF.

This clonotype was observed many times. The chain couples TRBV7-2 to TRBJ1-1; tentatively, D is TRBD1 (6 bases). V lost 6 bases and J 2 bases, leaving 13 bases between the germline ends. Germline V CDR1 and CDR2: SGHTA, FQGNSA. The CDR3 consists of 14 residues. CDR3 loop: CASSFDRSNTEAFF. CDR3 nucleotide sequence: TGTGCCAGCAGTTTTGACAGGAGTAACACTGAAGCTTTCTTT.

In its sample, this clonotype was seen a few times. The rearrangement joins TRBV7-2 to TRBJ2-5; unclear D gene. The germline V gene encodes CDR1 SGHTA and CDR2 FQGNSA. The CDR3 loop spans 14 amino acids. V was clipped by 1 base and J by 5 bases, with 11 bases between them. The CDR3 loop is CASSLGALVETQYF. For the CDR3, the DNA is TGTGCCAGCAGCTTAGGCGCGTTGGTGGAGACCCAGTACTTC.

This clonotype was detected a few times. The CDR3 bases are TGCAGTGCTTCGACAGGGGGAAACGAAAAACTGTTTTTT. Encoded protein: CSASTGGNEKLFF. The chain couples TRBV20-1 to TRBJ1-4, with 9 bases identical to TRBD1. Losses at the gene ends were 5 bases for V and 8 bases for J; bases not matched to a gene: 6. The CDR3 is 13 amino acids. CDR1 and CDR2 (germline): DFQATT, SNEGSKA (reference sequence).

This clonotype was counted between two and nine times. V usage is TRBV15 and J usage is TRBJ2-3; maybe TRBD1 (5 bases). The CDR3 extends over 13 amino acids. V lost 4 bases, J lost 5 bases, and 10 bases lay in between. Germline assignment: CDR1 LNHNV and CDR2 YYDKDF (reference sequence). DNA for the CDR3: TGTGCCACCAGCAAGGGGCTCAAAGATACGCAGTATTTT. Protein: CATSKGLKDTQYF.